This passage covers 11 T cell receptor beta chains from one sample sequenced in a study of blood T cell repertoires in COVID-19. Profiled with immunoSEQ multiplex PCR; TCRdb holds only in-frame clones, not every one. This table has under 250,000 clones, roughly nine tenths appearing once. Sequenced material: peripheral blood. These receptors all stem from a woman between 55 and 75 years old who had recovered from COVID-19.

The chain recombines TRBV11-2 with TRBJ2-7; no firm D call. Germline V CDR1 and CDR2: SGHAT, FQNNGV. This CDR3 spans 14 amino acids. V was shortened by 0 bases and J by 0 bases, with 6 bases between the two germline ends. CDR3 residues: CASSLDPSSYEQYF. The CDR3 DNA sequence: TGTGCCAGCAGCTTAGATCCGAGCTCCTACGAGCAGTACTTC.

The V and J genes are TRBV19 and TRBJ1-6; a weak D match, TRBD1 (6 bases). CDR1 is LNHDA and CDR2 is SQIVND in the germline V gene (reference sequence). The CDR3 is 15 residues long. The ends were cut back, 1 base at V and 10 bases at J, with 14 bases in the middle. The CDR3 region has the DNA TGTGCCAGTAGTATAGTAGCAGGGGCCGGGTCACCCCTCCACTTT. This codes for CASSIVAGAGSPLHF.

The chain links TRBV5-1 to TRBJ1-6; D is perhaps TRBD1 (6 bases). The CDR3 has 14 amino acids. Germline V gives CDR1 SGHRS, CDR2 YFSETQ. Trimming pared 4 bases from V and 7 bases from J, leaving 12 bases between. CDR3 in DNA: TGCGCCAGCAGCCCAACAGGGTCCAATTCACCCCTCCACTTT. Translated, it gives CASSPTGSNSPLHF.

The rearrangement uses TRBV5-4 and TRBJ2-7; 8 bases agree with TRBD2. V lost 1 base, J lost 2 bases, and 5 bases stayed unmatched. Germline V CDR1 and CDR2: SGHNT, YYREEE (reference sequence). The CDR3 is 15 amino acids. CDR3 DNA sequence: TGTGCCAGCAGCTTGTCCGGGGGGGCCCCCTACGAGCAGTACTTC. This sequence encodes CASSLSGGAPYEQYF.

This sequence joins TRBV7-3 and TRBJ2-2, with D perhaps TRBD1 (5 bases). With 1 base removed from V and 0 bases from J, the gap between germline ends came to 9 bases. CDR3 length: 16 amino acids. Looked up from germline, CDR1 is SGHTA and CDR2 is FQGTGA. Here the CDR3 DNA reads TGTGCCAGCAGCTTAAGTGGGGCCGCGAACACCGGGGAGCTGTTTTTT. Translated, it gives CASSLSGAANTGELFF. Complete variable domain (other parts from reference TRBV7-3 and TRBJ2-2): GAGVSQTPSNKVTEKGKYVELRCDPISGHTALYWYRQSLGQGPEFLIYFQGTGAADDSGLPNDRFFAVRPEGSVSTLKIQRTERGDSAVYLCASSLSGAANTGELFFGEGSRLTVL.

For the CDR3, the DNA is TGTGCCAGCAACTCCCTCGGCGGACAAGAGAGATCCTACGAGCAGTACTTC. Translation gives CASNSLGGQERSYEQYF. The chain combines TRBV7-8 with TRBJ2-7; perhaps TRBD1 as D (5 bases). There are 17 residues in the CDR3. Trimming removed 7 bases at V and 1 base at J, with 23 bases between. Germline V lookup: CDR1 SGHVS, CDR2 FQNEAQ.

This clone showed up many times. This chain links TRBV5-1 with TRBJ2-3, with a weak D call TRBD2 (6 bases). CDR1 SGHRS and CDR2 YFSETQ come from the germline V gene. This CDR3 is built from 15 residues. V was cut by 3 bases and J by 0 bases, with 11 bases left in between. CDR3 DNA sequence: TGCGCCAGCAGCTCTAGCGTAACTAGCACAGATACGCAGTATTTT. Protein: CASSSSVTSTDTQYF. Combining the CDR3 with reference TRBV5-1 and TRBJ2-3 gives the whole variable domain KAGVTQTPRYLIKTRGQQVTLSCSPISGHRSVSWYQQTPGQGLQFLFEYFSETQRNKGNFPGRFSGRQFSNSRSEMNVSTLELGDSALYLCASSSSVTSTDTQYFGPGTRLTVL.

This clone appeared a single time. The chain uses TRBV28 and TRBJ1-1; 8 bases are shared with TRBD1. V was pared by 4 bases and J by 6 bases, with 10 bases of the junction left unmatched. In germline, CDR1 is MDHEN, CDR2 SYDVKM. The CDR3 contains 15 residues. The DNA of the CDR3 is TGTGCCAGCAGTTCCTCCCCGGGACAGGACCCTGAAGCTTTCTTT. This sequence encodes CASSSSPGQDPEAFF.

This sequence joins TRBV29-1 and TRBJ2-7; 9 nucleotides line up with TRBD1. Trimming at V came to 6 bases and at J to 1 base, leaving 7 bases not matched to a gene. Germline CDR1 and CDR2: SQVTM and ANQGSEA. CDR3 length: 14 amino acids. The chain's CDR3 is CSVRTGTGSYEQYF. As DNA, the CDR3 is TGCAGCGTCCGCACCGGGACAGGGTCCTACGAGCAGTACTTC.

The chain recombines TRBV7-9 with TRBJ2-3; D uncertain. V lost 5 bases and J lost 4, with 7 bases in between. The CDR3 length is 12 residues. The germline V gene encodes CDR1 SEHNR and CDR2 FQNEAQ (reference sequence). The CDR3 DNA reads as TGTGCCAGCAGCCTTAGCTCAGATACGCAGTATTTT. Its protein is CASSLSSDTQYF.

V usage is TRBV15 and J usage is TRBJ2-7; 11 bases are shared with TRBD1. Germline CDR1 reads LNHNV; CDR2 reads YYDKDF (reference sequence). The CDR3 loop spans 14 amino acids. Trimming removed 3 bases from V and 7 bases from J; junction bases left unmatched: 5. CDR3 in DNA: TGTGCCACCAGCAGGGACAGGGGGCATGGGGAGCAGTACTTC. This encodes CATSRDRGHGEQYF.